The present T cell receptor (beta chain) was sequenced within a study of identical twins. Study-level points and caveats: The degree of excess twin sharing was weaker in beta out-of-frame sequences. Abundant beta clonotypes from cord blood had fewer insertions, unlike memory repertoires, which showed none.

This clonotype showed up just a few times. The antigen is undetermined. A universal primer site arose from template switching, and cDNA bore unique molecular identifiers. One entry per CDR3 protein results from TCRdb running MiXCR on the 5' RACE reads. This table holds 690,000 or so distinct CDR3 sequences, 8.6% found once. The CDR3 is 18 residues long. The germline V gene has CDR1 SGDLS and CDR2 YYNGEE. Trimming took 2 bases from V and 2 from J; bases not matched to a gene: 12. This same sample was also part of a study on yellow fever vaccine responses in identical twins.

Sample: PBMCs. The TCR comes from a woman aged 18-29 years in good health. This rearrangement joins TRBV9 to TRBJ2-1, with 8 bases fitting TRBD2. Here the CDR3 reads CASSVQLLTSGTYNEQFF. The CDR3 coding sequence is TGTGCCAGCAGCGTCCAGCTCCTAACTAGCGGTACCTACAATGAGCAGTTCTTC.